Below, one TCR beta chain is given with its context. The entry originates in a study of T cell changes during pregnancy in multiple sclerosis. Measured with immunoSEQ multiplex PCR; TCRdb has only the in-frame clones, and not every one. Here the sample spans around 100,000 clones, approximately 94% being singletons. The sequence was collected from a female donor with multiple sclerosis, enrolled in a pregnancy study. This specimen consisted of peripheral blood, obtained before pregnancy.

Here the CDR3 DNA reads TGTGCCAGCAGACAAACAGGGGCAGAGACCCAGTACTTC. Its protein product is CASRQTGAETQYF. V and J are TRBV7-2 and TRBJ2-5, with 7 bases matching TRBD1. Germline trimming cut 6 bases from V and 4 bases from J; bases unmatched to any gene: 5. The CDR3 spans 13 residues. Germline CDR1 is SGHTA and CDR2 is FQGNSA.